The present T cell receptor beta chain was sequenced within a study of shared clonotypes between healthy human individuals. Findings and limits, study-wide: Sequencing depth was a factor that was expected to affect clonotype sharing among donors.

Naive CD8 populations comprised CD45RO-negative cells positively selected for CCR7, excluding terminally differentiated effector memory CD45RA+ cells. About this clone itself: Antigen specificity is unknown.

The ends lost 11 bases at V and 3 bases at J; junction bases unmatched: 6. This CDR3 comprises 12 residues. CDR1 MDHEN and CDR2 SYDVKM come from the germline V gene. Method: immunoSEQ multiplex PCR; TCRdb's copy keeps in-frame clones and lacks some. The table includes around 1.9 million clones, 80% to 95% detected once. Sequences were obtained from naive CD8+ T cells from PBMCs. V usage is TRBV28 and J usage is TRBJ1-2; 7 positions match TRBD1. The source is a man between 18 and 29 years old in good health. Some clones in this sample may be carry-over from other donors' samples. CDR3 residues: CAGQDSHYGYTF. The CDR3 nucleotides are TGTGCCGGACAGGACAGCCACTATGGCTACACCTTC.